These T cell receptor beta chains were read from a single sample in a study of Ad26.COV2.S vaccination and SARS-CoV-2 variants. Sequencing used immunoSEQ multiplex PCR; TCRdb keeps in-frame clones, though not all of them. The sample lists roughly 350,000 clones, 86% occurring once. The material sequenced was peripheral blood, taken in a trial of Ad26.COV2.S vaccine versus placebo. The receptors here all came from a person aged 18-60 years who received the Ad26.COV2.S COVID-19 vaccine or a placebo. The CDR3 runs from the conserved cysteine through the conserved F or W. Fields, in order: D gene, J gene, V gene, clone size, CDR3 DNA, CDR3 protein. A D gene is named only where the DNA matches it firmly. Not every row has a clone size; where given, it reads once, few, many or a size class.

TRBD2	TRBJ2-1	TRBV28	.	TGTGCCAGCAGCGACATGCGGGGGGGTGCTTCCTACAATGAGCAGTTCTTC	CASSDMRGGASYNEQFF
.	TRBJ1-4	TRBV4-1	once	TGCGCCAGCAGCCACTCTCGGGGGCGAGGGACTAATGAAAAACTGTTTTTT	CASSHSRGRGTNEKLFF
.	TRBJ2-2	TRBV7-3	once	TGTGGTAGCGGCACAGGGTCCGGGGAGCTGTTTTTT	CGSGTGSGELFF
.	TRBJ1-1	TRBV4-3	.	TGCGCCAGCAGCCAAGATCCGGCCGAGCAACGTGAAGCTTTCTTT	CASSQDPAEQREAFF
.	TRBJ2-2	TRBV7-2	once	TGTGCCAGCAGCTTGGTTCGGCTAAACTCGAACACCGGGGAGCTGTTTTTT	CASSLVRLNSNTGELFF
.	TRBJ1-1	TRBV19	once	TGTGCCAGTAGTATAGGACGGGGCTGGACTGAAGCTTTCTTT	CASSIGRGWTEAFF
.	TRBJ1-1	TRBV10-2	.	TGCGCCAGCAGTGAGTCTTATAGGGTGACTTTCTTT	CASSESYRVTFF
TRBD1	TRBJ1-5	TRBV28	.	TGTGCCAGCAGTGGGGGACAGGGTTGGAATCAGCCCCAGCATTTT	CASSGGQGWNQPQHF
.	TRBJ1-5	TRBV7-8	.	TGTGCCAGCAGCTTAGACAGGGAATTCCAGCCCCAGCATTTT	CASSLDREFQPQHF
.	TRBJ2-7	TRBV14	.	TGTGCCAGCAGCCAAGATCGAGGGACAAATGCCTACGAGCAGTACTTC	CASSQDRGTNAYEQYF
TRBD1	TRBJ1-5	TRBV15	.	TGTGCCTCCTCCGTCGGGACAGGGGTCGTCAATCAGCCCCAGCATTTT	CASSVGTGVVNQPQHF
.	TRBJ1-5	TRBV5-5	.	TGTGCCAGCAGCTTGGGGGGGTTAGGCAATCAGCCCCAGCATTTT	CASSLGGLGNQPQHF
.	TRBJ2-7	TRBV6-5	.	TGTGCCAGCAGTTACATGCTAGGTGACGAGCAGTACTTC	CASSYMLGDEQYF
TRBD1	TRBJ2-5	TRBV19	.	TGTGCCAGTAGTGGGACAGGGGGCCTTTTCATGGAGACCCAGTACTTC	CASSGTGGLFMETQYF
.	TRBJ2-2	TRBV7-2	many	TGTGCCAGCAGCTTAGATTGGACAAGGACCGGGGAGCTGTTTTTT	CASSLDWTRTGELFF
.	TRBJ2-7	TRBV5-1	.	TGCGCCAGCAGCTTGACAGACCCCTCCTACGAGCAGTACTTC	CASSLTDPSYEQYF
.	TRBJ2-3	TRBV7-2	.	TGTGCCAGCAGCTTAGCTCCCCACCTTATGGGGGGCAGCACAGATACGCAGTATTTT	CASSLAPHLMGGSTDTQYF
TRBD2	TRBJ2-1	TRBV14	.	TGTGCCAGCAGCAGTGTGACGGGAGGCGCCTACAATGAGCAGTTCTTC	CASSSVTGGAYNEQFF
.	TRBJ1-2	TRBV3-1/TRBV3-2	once	TGTGCCAGCAGCCACCAGACGAAGGGAGCTAACTATGGCTACACCTTC	CASSHQTKGANYGYTF
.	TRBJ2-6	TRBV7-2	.	TGTGCCAGCAGCCCCCAATACTCTGGGGCCAACGTCCTGACTTTC	CASSPQYSGANVLTF
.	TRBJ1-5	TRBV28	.	TGTGCCAGCAGTTCCGGGACCCTGAATCAGCCCCAGCATTTT	CASSSGTLNQPQHF
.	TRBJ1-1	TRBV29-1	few	TGCAGCGTTCGTACAGACCTTAGGAACACTGAAGCTTTCTTT	CSVRTDLRNTEAFF
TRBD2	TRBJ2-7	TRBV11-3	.	TGTGCCAGCAGCCAAGGGACTAGCGGGAGAGGCGAGCAGTACTTC	CASSQGTSGRGEQYF
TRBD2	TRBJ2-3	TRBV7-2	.	TGTGCCAGCAGCGTCAGGCTAGCGGGGGATGCAGATACGCAGTATTTT	CASSVRLAGDADTQYF
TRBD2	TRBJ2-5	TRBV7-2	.	TGTGCCAGCAGCTTAGTAGCGGGGGCCCTTCTAGAGACCCAGTACTTC	CASSLVAGALLETQYF
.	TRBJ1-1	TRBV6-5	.	TGTGCCAGCAGTTACGGCAATGAAGCTTTCTTT	CASSYGNEAFF
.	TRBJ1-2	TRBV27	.	TGTGCCAGCAGTTTAAGGGGGGAGACCAACTATGGCTACACCTTC	CASSLRGETNYGYTF
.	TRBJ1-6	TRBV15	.	TGTGCCACCAGCAGAGGGAGATCAGGAAATTCACCCCTCCACTTT	CATSRGRSGNSPLHF
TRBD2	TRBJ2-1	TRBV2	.	TGTGCCAGCAGGTTACTAGCGGGTAGTTACAATGAGCAGTTCTTC	CASRLLAGSYNEQFF
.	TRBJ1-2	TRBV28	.	TGTGCCACCCTCAACACGCCCTTCTATGGCTACACCTTC	CATLNTPFYGYTF
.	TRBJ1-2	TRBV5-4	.	TGTGCCAGCAGCTTGGCCTACGGCAGGGTGAACTATGGCTACACCTTC	CASSLAYGRVNYGYTF
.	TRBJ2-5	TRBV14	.	TGTGCCAGCAGCCCCCTGGGGGCCAGCGGACTGCAAGAGACCCAGTACTTC	CASSPLGASGLQETQYF
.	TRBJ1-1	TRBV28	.	TGTGCCAGCAGACCTACCGACAGTCCCGAGAACACTGAAGCTTTCTTT	CASRPTDSPENTEAFF
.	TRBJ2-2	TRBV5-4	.	TGTGCCAGCAGCTCCCCCAGGGACTTATTCACCGGGGAGCTGTTTTTT	CASSSPRDLFTGELFF
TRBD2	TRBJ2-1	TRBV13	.	TGTGCCAGCAGCTCTACTTCGCATATTAGCGGGGGGGCCGATGAGCAGTTCTTC	CASSSTSHISGGADEQFF
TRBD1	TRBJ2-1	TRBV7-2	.	TGTGCCAGCAGCCGGGACAGGTCCACCTACAATGAGCAGTTCTTC	CASSRDRSTYNEQFF
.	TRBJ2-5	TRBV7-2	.	TGTGCCAGCAGCCCCCGGGGCGCGAACCAAGAGACCCAGTACTTC	CASSPRGANQETQYF
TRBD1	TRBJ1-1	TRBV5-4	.	TGTGCCAGCAGCTTGAGTGCTCGGGGACAGCCGGGGGGGAACACTGAAGCTTTCTTT	CASSLSARGQPGGNTEAFF
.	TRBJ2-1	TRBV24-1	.	TGTGCCACCAGTGATGAGCCAGCGCTATCCTACAATGAGCAGTTCTTC	CATSDEPALSYNEQFF
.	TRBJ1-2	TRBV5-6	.	TGTGCCAGTAGGATACGGATCGAGGGGCCCTATGGCTACACCTTC	CASRIRIEGPYGYTF
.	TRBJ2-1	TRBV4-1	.	TGCGCCAGCAGCCAAGCACTAGCTCCGTTCAATGAGCAGTTCTTC	CASSQALAPFNEQFF
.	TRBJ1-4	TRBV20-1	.	TGCAGTGCTAGTGGGGGAATTGGTGAAAAACTGTTTTTT	CSASGGIGEKLFF
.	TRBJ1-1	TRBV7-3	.	TGTGCCAGCAGGTATCCCCGAAGGAATAGGAACACTGAAGCTTTCTTT	CASRYPRRNRNTEAFF
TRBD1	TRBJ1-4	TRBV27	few	TGTGCCAGCAGTCCCCTGACCAAACAGGGGGCGAGTAATGAAAAACTGTTTTTT	CASSPLTKQGASNEKLFF
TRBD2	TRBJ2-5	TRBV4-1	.	TGCGCCAGCAGCCAGCAACTAGCGACCCAAGAGACCCAGTACTTC	CASSQQLATQETQYF
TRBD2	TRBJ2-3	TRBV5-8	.	TGTGCCAGCAGCTTGGTTCACCGGACTAGCGCAGATACGCAGTATTTT	CASSLVHRTSADTQYF
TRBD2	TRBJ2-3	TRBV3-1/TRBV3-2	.	TGTGCCAGCAGCCTACGGACTAGCGGAAACACAGATACGCAGTATTTT	CASSLRTSGNTDTQYF
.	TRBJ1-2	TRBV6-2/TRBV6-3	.	TGTGCCAGCAGTACCTTCTATGGCTACACCTTC	CASSTFYGYTF
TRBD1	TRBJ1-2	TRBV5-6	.	TGTGCCAGCAGCCCCGCAGGGGGAACTAAGAGGGGCTACACCTTC	CASSPAGGTKRGYTF
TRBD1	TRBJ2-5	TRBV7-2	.	TGTGCCAGCAGATTAGGACAGGGGGCGGGTGAGACCCAGTACTTC	CASRLGQGAGETQYF
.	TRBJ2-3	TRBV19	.	TGTGCCAGTAGATGGGGTAGCGATACGCAGTATTTT	CASRWGSDTQYF
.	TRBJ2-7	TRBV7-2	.	TGTGCCAGCAGCCCAAGGGGCGGAAACTCCTACGAGCAGTACTTC	CASSPRGGNSYEQYF
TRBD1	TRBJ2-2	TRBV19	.	TGTGCCAGCCGGACAGGAACGAACACCGGGGAGCTGTTTTTT	CASRTGTNTGELFF
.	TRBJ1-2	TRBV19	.	TGTGCCAGTAGTATAACACCGGACTCCACTAACTATGGCTACACCTTC	CASSITPDSTNYGYTF